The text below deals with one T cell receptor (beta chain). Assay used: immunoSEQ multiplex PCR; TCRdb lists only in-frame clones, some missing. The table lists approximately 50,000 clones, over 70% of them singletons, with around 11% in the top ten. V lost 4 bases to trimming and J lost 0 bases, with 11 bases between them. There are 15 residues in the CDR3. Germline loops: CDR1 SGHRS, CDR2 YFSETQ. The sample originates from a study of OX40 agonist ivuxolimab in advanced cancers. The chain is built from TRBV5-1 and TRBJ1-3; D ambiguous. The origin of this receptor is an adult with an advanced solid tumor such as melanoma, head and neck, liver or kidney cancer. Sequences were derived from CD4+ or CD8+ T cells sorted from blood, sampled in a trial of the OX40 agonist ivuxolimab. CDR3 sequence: CASSRSESSGNTIYF. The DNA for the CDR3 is TGCGCCAGCAGCAGGTCTGAGAGCTCTGGAAACACCATATATTTT.